Listed here are 29 T cell receptor beta chains from one sample, sequenced in a study of T cell responses to AZD1222 COVID-19 vaccine. TCRdb's copy holds only in-frame clones and misses some; the assay was immunoSEQ multiplex PCR. The sample consists of about 200,000 clones, approximately 94% of them appearing once. The sequenced sample was peripheral blood, obtained 28 days after the second dose of the MenACWY control vaccine. These receptors all come from an adult who received the MenACWY meningococcal vaccine as a control.

The CDR3: CAWSGGVSRTEAFF. As DNA, the CDR3 is TGTGCCTGGAGTGGTGGAGTGAGTCGCACTGAAGCTTTCTTT. This chain links TRBV30 with TRBJ1-1; D not certain. Trimming took 1 base from V and 4 from J, leaving 13 bases between them. This CDR3 has 14 residues. The germline gives CDR1 GTSNPN, CDR2 SVGIG (reference sequence).

This clone was recorded once. This sequence joins TRBV7-6 and TRBJ2-3, with D perhaps TRBD2 (6 bases). Germline CDR1 SGHVS, CDR2 FNYEAQ. V lost 1 base and J 0 bases, leaving 17 bases between the germline ends. This CDR3 is built from 18 residues. The CDR3 sequence: CASSLVPTGTSSTDTQYF. In DNA form, the CDR3 reads TGTGCCAGCAGCTTAGTGCCTACCGGGACTTCTAGCACAGATACGCAGTATTTT.

This chain links TRBV28 with TRBJ2-7, with D hard to call. CDR3 length equals 11 residues. Germline CDR1 and CDR2: MDHEN and SYDVKM. Trimming shortened V by 3 bases and J by 2 bases, and 2 bases separated the two germline ends. DNA of the CDR3: TGTGCCAGCAGTTTGCCCTACGAGCAGTACTTC. Translating it yields CASSLPYEQYF.

The chain carries TRBV7-2 and TRBJ2-7; 8 bases line up with TRBD1. CDR3 length equals 15 residues. With 5 bases clipped from V and 0 bases from J, the junction kept 6 bases outside the gene matches. Germline V gives CDR1 SGHTA, CDR2 FQGNSA. The CDR3 nucleotides are TGTGCCAGCAGCCCCCCGGACAGGGCCTCCTACGAGCAGTACTTC. Its translation is CASSPPDRASYEQYF.

The V and J genes are TRBV2 and TRBJ2-7, with TRBD1 matching 7 bases. CDR1 and CDR2 (germline): SNHLY, FYNNEI. The CDR3 length is 12 residues. The J segment lost 6 bases and the V segment lost 2 bases, leaving 1 base of the junction unmatched. The CDR3 nucleotides are TGTGCCAGCAGTGAACACAGGGGCGAGCAGTACTTC. Translation gives CASSEHRGEQYF.

The rearrangement joins TRBV28 to TRBJ1-4, with TRBD1 identical over 9 bases. The CDR3 is 13 residues long. The V segment lost 6 bases and the J segment 12 bases; nucleotides outside the gene matches: 8. From germline, CDR1 is MDHEN and CDR2 SYDVKM. The CDR3 reads CASRLTGGGELFF. CDR3 DNA sequence: TGTGCCAGCAGACTTACAGGGGGCGGAGAACTGTTTTTT.

The CDR3 sequence is CASSLAPGGRNTIYF. CDR3 coding DNA: TGTGCCAGCAGCTTAGCACCAGGGGGCCGGAACACCATATATTTT. The chain has TRBV7-2 and TRBJ1-3; 8 bases line up with TRBD1. Germline V gene sequence: CDR1 SGHTA, CDR2 FQGNSA. V dropped 0 bases and J dropped 7; count of bases not matched to a gene: 5. The CDR3 is made up of 15 amino acids.

V gene TRBV6-5 combines with J gene TRBJ2-7; 9 nucleotides match TRBD2. Per germline, CDR1 MNHEY and CDR2 SVGAGI. The J segment lost 4 bases and the V segment lost 0 bases, leaving 4 bases of the junction unmatched. CDR3 size: 15 residues. The CDR3 loop is CASSYSKTSGYEQYF. In DNA form, the CDR3 reads TGTGCCAGCAGTTACTCGAAAACTAGCGGGTACGAGCAGTACTTC.

The gene calls are TRBV27 and TRBJ2-7; D is possibly TRBD2 (6 bases). The CDR3 totals 14 residues. Deletions cut 3 bases from V and 0 bases from J, with 9 bases between. Looked up from germline, CDR1 is MNHEY and CDR2 is SMNVEV (reference sequence). The CDR3 region is CASSFGDSSYEQYF. The CDR3 coding sequence is TGTGCCAGCAGTTTTGGGGACTCCTCCTACGAGCAGTACTTC.

The chain uses TRBV19 and TRBJ1-5; a weak D match, TRBD1 (5 bases). V lost 3 bases and J 3 bases, leaving 12 bases between the germline ends. This CDR3 is 15 amino acids long. The germline CDR1 and CDR2 sequences are LNHDA and SQIVND (reference sequence). CDR3 protein: CASSISGLFNQPQHF. CDR3 nucleotide sequence: TGTGCCAGTAGTATTTCGGGGCTTTTCAATCAGCCCCAGCATTTT.

The gene calls are TRBV9 and TRBJ2-3; TRBD1 matches 10 bases. Germline lookup yields CDR1 SGDLS and CDR2 YYNGEE. This CDR3 comprises 14 residues. The J segment lost 5 bases and the V segment lost 3 bases, leaving 3 bases of the junction unmatched. The CDR3 loop reads CASSGTGGRDTQYF. CDR3 nucleotide sequence: TGTGCCAGCAGCGGGACAGGGGGAAGAGATACGCAGTATTTT.

The chain has TRBV6-5 and TRBJ1-5; D is possibly TRBD1 (5 bases). This CDR3 spans 16 amino acids. From germline, CDR1 is MNHEY and CDR2 SVGAGI. V was clipped by 4 bases and J by 0 bases, with 13 bases between them. The CDR3 nucleotides read TGTGCCAGCAGTTTCTACCGGGACGCTAGCAATCAGCCCCAGCATTTT. Its protein is CASSFYRDASNQPQHF.

The chain uses TRBV24-1 and TRBJ2-1; no definite D call. Germline CDR1 reads KGHDR; CDR2 reads SFDVKD. The CDR3 loop spans 15 amino acids. With 1 base removed from V and 4 bases from J, the gap between germline ends came to 10 bases. This CDR3 reads CATSDFLAAYNEQFF. In DNA form, the CDR3 reads TGTGCCACCAGTGATTTTTTAGCAGCATACAATGAGCAGTTCTTC.

The chain uses TRBV14 and TRBJ1-6; tentative D call: TRBD1 (5 bases). This CDR3 spans 17 amino acids. Germline CDR1 reads SGHDN; CDR2 reads FVKESK. Trimming took 1 base from V and 0 from J, leaving 10 bases between them. The CDR3 bases are TGTGCCAGCAGCCAAGGGGGACGGAGCTCCTATAATTCACCCCTCCACTTT. It codes for CASSQGGRSSYNSPLHF.

This clone was seen a few times. The CDR3, as DNA: TGTGCCAGCAAGAAGACAGGGGAGTATCAGCCCCAGCATTTT. The encoded protein is CASKKTGEYQPQHF. The chain carries TRBV2 and TRBJ1-5, with 8 bases aligning to TRBD1. V gave up 7 bases and J gave up 5 bases; unmatched junction bases: 7. There are 14 residues in the CDR3. Germline V gene data show CDR1 as SNHLY and CDR2 as FYNNEI.

V is TRBV20-1 and J is TRBJ1-3, with unresolved D. The germline V and J ends were trimmed by 6 bases and 4 bases, with 7 bases remaining between them. CDR3 length: 11 residues. Germline loops: CDR1 DFQATT, CDR2 SNEGSKA (reference sequence). The CDR3 nucleotides are TGCAGTGCCCCCGCCGGAAACACCATATATTTT. Protein sequence: CSAPAGNTIYF.

This chain links TRBV23-1 with TRBJ1-5; 10 positions agree with TRBD1. TRBV23-1 is filed as an ORF, its function uncertain. Trimming removed 3 bases from V and 6 bases from J; junction bases left unmatched: 5. The length of the CDR3 is 15 residues. The CDR3 region is CASSQTGGRGQPQHF. CDR3 in DNA: TGCGCCAGCAGTCAGACAGGGGGCAGGGGTCAGCCCCAGCATTTT.

V is TRBV19 and J is TRBJ1-4; TRBD1 matches 9 bases. The CDR3 is made up of 15 amino acids. CDR1 is LNHDA, CDR2 SQIVND, per germline (reference sequence). The trim removed 2 bases at V and 7 bases at J, leaving 5 bases unmatched. For the CDR3, the DNA is TGTGCCAGTAGTATAATAACAGGGGGCATTGAAAAACTGTTTTTT. This gives the protein CASSIITGGIEKLFF.

The chain links TRBV28 to TRBJ1-4; D might be TRBD1 (5 bases). CDR1 is MDHEN, CDR2 SYDVKM, per germline. V lost 4 bases to trimming and J lost 7 bases, with 16 bases between them. This CDR3 has 15 residues. CDR3 residues: CASSSPRGEGEKLFF. CDR3 nucleotides: TGTGCCAGCAGTTCCCCCCGGGGGGAGGGTGAAAAACTGTTTTTT.

The chain carries TRBV13 and TRBJ1-2; D not resolved. The V end was cut by 5 bases, the J end by 8 bases, with 15 bases between. Germline V gene sequence: CDR1 PRHDT, CDR2 FYEKMQ (reference sequence). The CDR3 sequence is 13 residues long. CDR3 sequence reads: CASSAGLGGGYTF. The CDR3 DNA follows: TGTGCCAGCAGCGCCGGCTTAGGCGGGGGCTACACCTTC.

This clone was seen once. The rearrangement joins TRBV20-1 to TRBJ1-4; maybe TRBD1 (5 bases). Germline-derived CDR1 and CDR2 are DFQATT and SNEGSKA (reference sequence). Between the trimmed V and J ends, which lost 3 bases and 3 bases, there was a span of 14 bases. The CDR3 length is 15 residues. CDR3: CSASGPQGSNEKLFF. DNA for the CDR3: TGCAGTGCTAGTGGACCCCAGGGATCTAATGAAAAACTGTTTTTT.

The chain employs TRBV6-2 or TRBV6-3 and TRBJ2-7; D not resolved. CDR3 length equals 17 residues. The germline gives CDR1 MNHEY, CDR2 SVGEGT. The V gene lost 0 bases and the J gene lost 0 bases, with 15 bases spanning the gap. The CDR3 sequence: CASSYSIPLRDSYEQYF. CDR3 nucleotide sequence: TGTGCCAGCAGTTACTCGATCCCCCTTAGGGACTCCTACGAGCAGTACTTC.

V usage is TRBV5-8 and J usage is TRBJ2-7, with D possibly TRBD1 on 5 matching bases. Germline V lookup: CDR1 SGHTS, CDR2 YDEGEE. Trimming took 0 bases from V and 2 from J, leaving 15 bases between them. There are 16 residues in the CDR3. CDR3 in DNA: TGTGCCAGCAGCTTGGGTAGGGGCTCAGGGACCTACGAGCAGTACTTC. Its translation: CASSLGRGSGTYEQYF.

In regard to this clone: The same CDR3 also results from other DNA sequences found in this sample. The chain recombines TRBV19 with TRBJ1-1; the D is unclear. The CDR3 spans 13 residues. The germline V gene has CDR1 LNHDA and CDR2 SQIVND (reference sequence). The V and J ends lost 2 bases and 2 bases respectively, with 6 bases between them. The CDR3 nucleotides are TGTGCCAGTAGTATAAGGGTAAACACTGAAGCTTTCTTT. As protein: CASSIRVNTEAFF.

This sequence joins TRBV4-2 and TRBJ1-1; no definite D call. Trimming removed 2 bases at V and 1 base at J, with 14 bases between. CDR1 is LGHNA, CDR2 YNFKEQ, per germline. The CDR3 loop spans 16 amino acids. CDR3 DNA: TGTGCCAGCAGCCAACTCCAGACCTTGCCGAACACTGAAGCTTTCTTT. Its protein product is CASSQLQTLPNTEAFF.

The genes are TRBV19 and TRBJ2-7; 7 bases align to TRBD1. V shed 4 bases, J shed 4 bases, and the junction held 4 bases outside the gene matches. Germline lookup yields CDR1 LNHDA and CDR2 SQIVND (reference sequence). This CDR3 region has 13 residues. CDR3 sequence: CASSKTQGYEQYF. The CDR3, as DNA: TGTGCCAGTAGTAAGACACAGGGGTACGAGCAGTACTTC.

This chain connects TRBV6-5 to TRBJ2-1, with TRBD1 matching over 9 bases. The CDR3 spans 14 residues. V shed 4 bases, J shed 6 bases, and the junction held 4 bases outside the gene matches. Germline-derived CDR1 and CDR2 are MNHEY and SVGAGI. This CDR3 reads CASSSGTGINEQFF. CDR3 bases: TGTGCCAGCAGTTCCGGGACAGGGATCAATGAGCAGTTCTTC.

This chain joins TRBV5-1 and TRBJ1-2; D is unclear. Germline CDR1 is SGHRS and CDR2 is YFSETQ. This CDR3 contains 14 residues. The V gene lost 0 bases and the J gene lost 1 base, with 7 bases spanning the gap. The CDR3 DNA sequence: TGCGCCAGCAGCTTGGAGGGTGTTAACTATGGCTACACCTTC. Amino acid sequence: CASSLEGVNYGYTF.

This rearrangement joins TRBV5-1 to TRBJ1-1; D remains ambiguous. The V end lost 5 bases, the J end lost 0 bases, and 8 bases lay between the germline ends. The CDR3 has 13 residues. Germline V gene sequence: CDR1 SGHRS, CDR2 YFSETQ. This chain's CDR3 is CASSRNMNTEAFF. CDR3 in DNA: TGCGCCAGCAGTCGAAACATGAACACTGAAGCTTTCTTT.